This T cell receptor (beta chain) was obtained from a study of prognosis after radiotherapy for stage I lung cancer. Study in general: Four to six patients had oligometastatic NSCLC after surgical resection of the primary tumor, and approximately 13 had newly diagnosed primary stage I lung tumors. The tumor was squamous cell carcinoma for several patients; for some 12, it was adenocarcinoma. Findings of the study overall: Lower Shannon entropy after stereotactic body radiation therapy was observed in patients who went on to develop distant metastases. Differing TRBV and TRBJ gene usage was reportedly seen between patients with and without metastases.

The genomic DNA TCR beta CDR3 region underwent two rounds of multiplex PCR. Round-one PCR had primers specific to each TRBV and TRBJ gene. TCRdb reanalysed the multiplex PCR reads using MiXCR and keeps one entry per CDR3 protein. The sample contains approximately 11,000 distinct CDR3 sequences, 54% of which appear only once. The count of this clonotype is one. Its antigen is unknown. V lost 4 bases to trimming and J lost 5 bases; unmatched junction nucleotides: 7. The CDR3 is 13 amino acids. Germline V gene sequence: CDR1 GTSNPN, CDR2 SVGIG (reference sequence). The receptor comes from a donor at least 50 years old with non-small cell lung cancer. The V call is TRBV30, the J call TRBJ1-1, with TRBD1 matching over 7 bases. Sequenced material: PBMCs, taken before or after stereotactic body radiation therapy (not recorded which). In nucleotides, the CDR3 is TGTGCCTGGACGACAGGGCAAGCAACTGAAGCTTTCTTT. This gives the protein CAWTTGQATEAFF.